The table lists the clone carrying this T cell receptor beta chain with a few counts. This CDR3 is built from 15 residues. V lost 4 bases to trimming and J lost 7 bases; unmatched junction nucleotides: 3. Per the germline V gene, CDR1 is SGHRS and CDR2 is YFSETQ. This specimen belongs to a study of response to subunit inactivated influenza vaccine. From the RT-PCR reads, TCRdb called clonotypes with MiXCR, one entry per CDR3 protein. The sample consists of about 650,000 distinct CDR3 sequences, approximately 14% of them appearing once. Material: PBMCs from blood, obtained 11 to 12 days after vaccination. The TCR comes from a man over 45 who received an inactivated influenza vaccine. This chain links TRBV5-1 with TRBJ2-1; 15 bases align to TRBD2. CDR3 nucleotide sequence: TGCGCCAGCAGCCGGACTAGCGGGGGGGCAAATGAGCAGTTCTTC. Its translation: CASSRTSGGANEQFF.